This is a list of T cell receptor beta chains from one sample in a study of spatial heterogeneity in lung cancer. TCRdb reanalysed the 5' RACE reads using MiXCR and keeps one entry per CDR3 protein. The sample includes roughly 3,500 distinct CDR3 sequences, about 30% of them seen just once. Sample: normal lung tissue next to the tumor, taken at surgery. These receptors all come from a male donor with early-stage non-small cell lung cancer. Each CDR3 is given with its conserved first and last residue. The order of the fields is D gene, CDR3 length, V gene, clone size, J gene, CDR3 DNA, CDR3 protein. The D gene is left open where the match is weak. Clone sizes are given selectively: once, few, many, or a class where the clone is expanded.

TRBD2	16	TRBV5-1	few	TRBJ2-3	TGCGCCAGCAGCTCCACTAGCGGGAGTGTCGCAGATACGCAGTATTTT	CASSSTSGSVADTQYF
NA	15	TRBV10-2	medium-sized	TRBJ1-5	TGCGCCAGCAGTGAGTCGAGGGGGGAAGATCAGCCCCAGCATTTT	CASSESRGEDQPQHF
NA	15	TRBV7-9	medium-sized	TRBJ2-3	TGTGCCAGCAGCTTAGCACGGGCGATCGCAGATACGCAGTATTTT	CASSLARAIADTQYF
NA	15	TRBV5-5	many	TRBJ2-2	TGTGCCAGCAGTATTGGACTCACCAACACCGGGGAGCTGTTTTTT	CASSIGLTNTGELFF
TRBD2	15	TRBV28	many	TRBJ2-3	TGTGCCAGCACCCCTAGCGGGGGGGCCACAGATACGCAGTATTTT	CASTPSGGATDTQYF
NA	15	TRBV6-5	medium-sized	TRBJ1-5	TGTGCCAGCAGTAAGAGGGGTTTCGGCAATCAGCCCCAGCATTTT	CASSKRGFGNQPQHF
NA	17	TRBV3-1	NA	TRBJ1-6	TGTGCCAGCAGCCAATACGGGGGGAGAGCCTATAATTCACCCCTCCACTTT	CASSQYGGRAYNSPLHF
NA	14	TRBV5-1	few	TRBJ1-1	TGCGCCAGCAGCTTCTTGGTCGGGGCCACTGAAGCTTTCTTT	CASSFLVGATEAFF
TRBD1	13	TRBV19	NA	TRBJ2-7	TGTGCCACAGCCGGGACAGGAACTCGTGAGCAGTACTTC	CATAGTGTREQYF
NA	15	TRBV12-3/TRBV12-4	medium-sized	TRBJ1-5	TGTGCCAGCAGTCGAAGCGGACTAAACAATCAGCCCCAGCATTTT	CASSRSGLNNQPQHF
TRBD2	17	TRBV7-8	medium-sized	TRBJ2-5	TGTGCCAGCAGCTTACGGGCGCGGGGGGCCCTCCAAGAGACCCAGTACTTC	CASSLRARGALQETQYF
NA	16	TRBV7-6	medium-sized	TRBJ2-1	TGTGCCAGCAGCCCTTCCTCCCGTGGACGGAGTTATGAGCAGTTCTTC	CASSPSSRGRSYEQFF
NA	16	TRBV7-2	medium-sized	TRBJ2-5	TGTGCCAGCAGCTTACTGTCTGCGGCGGGCGCGGAGACCCAGTACTTC	CASSLLSAAGAETQYF
NA	14	TRBV3-1	medium-sized	TRBJ2-2	TGTGCCAGCAGCCCGAACAGGGCAACCGGGGAGCTGTTTTTT	CASSPNRATGELFF